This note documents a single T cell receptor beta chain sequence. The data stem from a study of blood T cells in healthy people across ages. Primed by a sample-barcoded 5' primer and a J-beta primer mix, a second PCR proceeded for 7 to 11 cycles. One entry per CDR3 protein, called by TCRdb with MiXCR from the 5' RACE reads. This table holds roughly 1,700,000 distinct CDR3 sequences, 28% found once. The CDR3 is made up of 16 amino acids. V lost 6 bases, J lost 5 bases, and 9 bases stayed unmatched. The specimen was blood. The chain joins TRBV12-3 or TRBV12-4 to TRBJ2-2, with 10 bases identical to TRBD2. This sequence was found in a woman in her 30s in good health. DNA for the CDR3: TGTGCCAGCAGAACCAGCGGGGGGGCCAAAACCGGGGAGCTGTTTTTT. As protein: CASRTSGGAKTGELFF.